The sample holds a few counts of the clone carrying this TCR beta chain. Original processing notes: Estimated nucleated cell counts came from reference gene primer amplification. The assay was immunoSEQ multiplex PCR, and TCRdb's table has in-frame clones only and misses some. V, J and clone size are those of that table, while D and trimming were read from the DNA. This sample carries 120,000 or so clones, 60% to 80% of them seen once, and the ten largest clones take around 5.2%. There are 16 residues in the CDR3. V was clipped by 2 bases and J by 3 bases; unmatched bases: 6. Germline CDR1 and CDR2: SGHRS and YFSETQ. This sample was taken from a study of blood T cell repertoires in COVID-19. Whole-study context: The origin of the acute and convalescent COVID-19 samples was the United States, Italy and Spain.

The sequence came from a man aged 60-69 years with acute or convalescent COVID-19. This sequence joins TRBV5-1 and TRBJ2-5, with 11 bases lining up with TRBD2. The sample consisted of peripheral blood. Written as DNA, the CDR3 is TGCGCCAGCAGCTTCGGACTAGCGGGTTTTGAAGAGACCCAGTACTTC. It codes for CASSFGLAGFEETQYF.